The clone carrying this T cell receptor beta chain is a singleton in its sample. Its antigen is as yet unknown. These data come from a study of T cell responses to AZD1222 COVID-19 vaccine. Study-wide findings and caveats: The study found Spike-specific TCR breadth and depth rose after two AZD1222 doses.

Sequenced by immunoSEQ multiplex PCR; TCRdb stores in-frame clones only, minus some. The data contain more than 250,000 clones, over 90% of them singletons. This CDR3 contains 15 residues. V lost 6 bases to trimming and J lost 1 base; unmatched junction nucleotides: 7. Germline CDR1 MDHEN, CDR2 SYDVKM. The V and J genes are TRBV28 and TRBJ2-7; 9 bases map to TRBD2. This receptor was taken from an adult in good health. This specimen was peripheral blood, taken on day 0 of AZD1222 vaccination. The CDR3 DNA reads TGTGCCAGCAGGGGTAGCGGGAGCGGGTCCTACGAGCAGTACTTC. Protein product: CASRGSGSGSYEQYF. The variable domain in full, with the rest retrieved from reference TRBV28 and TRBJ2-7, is DVKVTQSSRYLVKRTGEKVFLECVQDMDHENMFWYRQDPGLGLRLIYFSYDVKMKEKGDIPEGYSVSREKKERFSLILESASTNQTSMYLCASRGSGSGSYEQYFGPGTRLTVT.